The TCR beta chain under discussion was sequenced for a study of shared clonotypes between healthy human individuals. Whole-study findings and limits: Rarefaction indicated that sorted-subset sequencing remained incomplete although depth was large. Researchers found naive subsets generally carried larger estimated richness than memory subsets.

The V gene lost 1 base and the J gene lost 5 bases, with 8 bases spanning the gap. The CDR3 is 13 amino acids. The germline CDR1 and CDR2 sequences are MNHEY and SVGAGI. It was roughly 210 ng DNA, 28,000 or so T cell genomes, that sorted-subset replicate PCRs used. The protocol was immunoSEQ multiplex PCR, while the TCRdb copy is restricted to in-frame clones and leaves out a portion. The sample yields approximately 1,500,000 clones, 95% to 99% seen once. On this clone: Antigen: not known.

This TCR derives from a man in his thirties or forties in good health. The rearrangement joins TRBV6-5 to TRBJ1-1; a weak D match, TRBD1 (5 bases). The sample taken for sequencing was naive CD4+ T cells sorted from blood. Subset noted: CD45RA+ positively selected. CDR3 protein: CASSYLGVTEAFF. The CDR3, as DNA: TGTGCCAGCAGTTACTTGGGGGTGACTGAAGCTTTCTTT.